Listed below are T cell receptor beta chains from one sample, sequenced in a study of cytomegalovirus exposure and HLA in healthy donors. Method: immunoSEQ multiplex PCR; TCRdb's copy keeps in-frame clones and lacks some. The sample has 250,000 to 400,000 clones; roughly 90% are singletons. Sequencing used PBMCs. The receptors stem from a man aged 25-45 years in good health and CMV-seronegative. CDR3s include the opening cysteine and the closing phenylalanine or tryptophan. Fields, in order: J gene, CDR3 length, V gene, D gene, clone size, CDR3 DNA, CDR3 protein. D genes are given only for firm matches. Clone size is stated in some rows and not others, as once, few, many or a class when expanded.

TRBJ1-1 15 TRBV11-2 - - TGTGCCAGCAGCGTGGACAGCTTATTGAACACTGAAGCTTTCTTT CASSVDSLLNTEAFF
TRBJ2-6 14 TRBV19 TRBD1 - TGTGCCAGTAACAGGGGATCCGGGGCCAACGTCCTGACTTTC CASNRGSGANVLTF
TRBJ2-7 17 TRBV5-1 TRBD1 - TGCGCCAGCAGCTTGATAACCGGGACAGGGGGCTTGGACGAGCAGTACTTC CASSLITGTGGLDEQYF
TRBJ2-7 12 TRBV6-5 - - TGTGCCACCGGACAGTCAGGGCACGAGCAGTACTTC CATGQSGHEQYF
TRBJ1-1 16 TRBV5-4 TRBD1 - TGTGCCAGCAGCTTAAGGACAGGGGGCGCGGACACTGAAGCTTTCTTT CASSLRTGGADTEAFF
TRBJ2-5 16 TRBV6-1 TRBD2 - TGTGCCAGCAGTGTTAGGATTGGCGGGGGGCGAGAGACCCAGTACTTC CASSVRIGGGRETQYF
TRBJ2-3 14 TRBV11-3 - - TGTGCCAGCAGTTCCCCCTACAGCACAGATACGCAGTATTTT CASSSPYSTDTQYF
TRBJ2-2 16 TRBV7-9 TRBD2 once TGTGCCAGCAGCTTATTGGCTAGCGGGGGGACCGGGGAGCTGTTTTTT CASSLLASGGTGELFF
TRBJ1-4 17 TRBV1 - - TGCACCAGCAGCCTCCTGGAGACAGATGGGGCTAATGAAAAACTGTTTTTT CTSSLLETDGANEKLFF
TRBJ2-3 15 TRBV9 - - TGTGCCAGCAGCCCCAGCGGAACTAGCACAGATACGCAGTATTTT CASSPSGTSTDTQYF
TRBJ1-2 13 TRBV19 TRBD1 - TGTGCCTGGAGGACAGGAGCTAACTATGGCTACACCTTC CAWRTGANYGYTF
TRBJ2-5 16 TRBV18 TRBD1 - TGTGCCAGCTCACCCACACGGACAGGGCCCCAAGAGACCCAGTACTTC CASSPTRTGPQETQYF
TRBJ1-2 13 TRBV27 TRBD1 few TGTGCCAGCAGCAGGGACAGGGTGCATGGCTACACCTTC CASSRDRVHGYTF
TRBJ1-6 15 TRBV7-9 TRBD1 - TGTGCCAGCAGCCCTATGACAGGGGTCAATTCACCCCTCCACTTT CASSPMTGVNSPLHF
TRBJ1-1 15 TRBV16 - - TGTGCCAGCAGCCAATTTGGCCCCGTTGACACTGAAGCTTTCTTT CASSQFGPVDTEAFF
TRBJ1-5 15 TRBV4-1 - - TGCGCCAGCAGCCAACCGGGACACCGGGATCAGCCCCAGCATTTT CASSQPGHRDQPQHF
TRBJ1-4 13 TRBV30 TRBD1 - TGTGCCTGTCCGGGACAGCCGAATGAAAAACTGTTTTTT CACPGQPNEKLFF
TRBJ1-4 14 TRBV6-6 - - TGTGCCACGACTCAGGGGATGTTTAATGAAAAACTGTTTTTT CATTQGMFNEKLFF
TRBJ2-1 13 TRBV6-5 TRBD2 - TGTGCCACAAACCCGGGGGGGATGGTTGAGCAGTTCTTC CATNPGGMVEQFF
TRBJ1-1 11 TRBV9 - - TGTGCCAGCAGCCCCCTCCCTGAAGCTTTCTTT CASSPLPEAFF
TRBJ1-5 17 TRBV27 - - TGTGCCAGCAGTTTAGAGGGCGGTGGAGGGGGCAATCAGCCCCAGCATTTT CASSLEGGGGGNQPQHF
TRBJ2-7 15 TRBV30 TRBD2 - TGTGCCTGGAGTGCCCGGACTAGCAACACCTACGAGCAGTACTTC CAWSARTSNTYEQYF
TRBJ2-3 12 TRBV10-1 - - TGCGCCAGCAGTGAGAGACTTAGCGCGCAGTATTTT CASSERLSAQYF
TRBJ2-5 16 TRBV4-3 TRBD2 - TGCGCCAGCAGCCCCGAACTAGCGGGGACGCAAGAGACCCAGTACTTC CASSPELAGTQETQYF
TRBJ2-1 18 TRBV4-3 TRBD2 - TGCGCCAGCAGCCAAGATGGGTGGGGACTAGCGGCTTACAATGAGCAGTTCTTC CASSQDGWGLAAYNEQFF
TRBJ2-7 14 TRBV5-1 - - TGCGCCAGCAGCTTGGGGACAGTGAGGGACGAGCAGTACTTC CASSLGTVRDEQYF
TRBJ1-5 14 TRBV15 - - TGTGCCACCAGCACCTCAGGGAGGTATCAGCCCCAGCATTTT CATSTSGRYQPQHF
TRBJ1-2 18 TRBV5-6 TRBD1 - TGTGCCAGCAGCTTGGGACAAACAGGGGCGAACGTTAACTATGGCTACACCTTC CASSLGQTGANVNYGYTF
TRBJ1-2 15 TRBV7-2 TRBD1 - TGTGCCAGCAGCCCGGGGGGACAGGACCACTATGGCTACACCTTC CASSPGGQDHYGYTF
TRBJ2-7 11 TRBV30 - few TGTGCCTGGAGGAAGGGGTACGAGCAGTACTTC CAWRKGYEQYF
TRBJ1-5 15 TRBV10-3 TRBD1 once TGTGCCATCAGTGAGTCGGGGACAGGGGCGAGCCCCCAGCATTTT CAISESGTGASPQHF
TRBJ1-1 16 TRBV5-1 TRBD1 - TGCGCCAGCAGCCTCCGGGACAGGGGGCGGAACACTGAAGCTTTCTTT CASSLRDRGRNTEAFF
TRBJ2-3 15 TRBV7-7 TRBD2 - TGTGCCAGCAGCTTACAAGCGGGGGGCACAGATACGCAGTATTTT CASSLQAGGTDTQYF
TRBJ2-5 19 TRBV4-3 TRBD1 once TGCGCCAGCAGCCACGACTCGGCAGGGGGTACTGACTTGAAAGAGACCCAGTACTTC CASSHDSAGGTDLKETQYF
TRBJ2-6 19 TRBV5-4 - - TGTGCCAGCAGCTTGGGTCCATCACCCGGGATCTCTGGGGCCAACGTCCTGACTTTC CASSLGPSPGISGANVLTF
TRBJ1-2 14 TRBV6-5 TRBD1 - TGTGCCAGCAGTCGGGACAGGGGGCCCTATGGCTACACCTTC CASSRDRGPYGYTF
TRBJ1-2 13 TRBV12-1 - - TGTGCCAGCAGCTGTCACCAGGGGTATGGCTACACCTTC CASSCHQGYGYTF
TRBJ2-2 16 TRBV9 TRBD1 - TGTGCCAGCAGCGTACAGGGGGCAGGTAACACCGGGGAGCTGTTTTTT CASSVQGAGNTGELFF
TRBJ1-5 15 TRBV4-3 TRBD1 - TGCGCCAGCAGCCCCGGGACAGGGACCCACCAGCCCCAGCATTTT CASSPGTGTHQPQHF
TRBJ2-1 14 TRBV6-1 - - TGTGCCAGCAGTTCAGATACTCCAACGGGTGAGCAGTTCTTC CASSSDTPTGEQFF